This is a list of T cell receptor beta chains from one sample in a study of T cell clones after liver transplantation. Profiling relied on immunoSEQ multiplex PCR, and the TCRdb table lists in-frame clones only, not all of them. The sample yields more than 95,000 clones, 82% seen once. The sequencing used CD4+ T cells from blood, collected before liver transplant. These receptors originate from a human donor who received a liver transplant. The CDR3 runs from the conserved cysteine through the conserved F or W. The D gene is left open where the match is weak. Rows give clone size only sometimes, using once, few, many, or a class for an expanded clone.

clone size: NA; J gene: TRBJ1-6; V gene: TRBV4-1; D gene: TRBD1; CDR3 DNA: TGCGCCAGCAGCCAGGGACAGGGGGCGAATAATTCACCCCTCCACTTT; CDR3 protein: CASSQGQGANNSPLHF
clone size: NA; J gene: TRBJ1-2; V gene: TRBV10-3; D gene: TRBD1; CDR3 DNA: TGTGCCACCGCCGGACAGGGGAGGTCGCATGGCTACACCTTC; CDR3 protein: CATAGQGRSHGYTF
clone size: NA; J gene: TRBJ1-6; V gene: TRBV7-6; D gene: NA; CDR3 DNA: TGTGCCAGCAGCCTTACAGGTGTCAATTCACCCCTCCACTTT; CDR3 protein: CASSLTGVNSPLHF
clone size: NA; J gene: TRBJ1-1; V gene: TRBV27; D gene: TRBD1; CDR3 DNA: TGTGCCAGCAGGGACAGGGGGACGAGGAACACTGAAGCTTTCTTT; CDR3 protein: CASRDRGTRNTEAFF
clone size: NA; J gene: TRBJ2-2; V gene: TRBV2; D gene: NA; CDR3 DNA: TGTGCCAGCGGTTCCGGGACGGCCACCGGGGAGCTGTTTTTT; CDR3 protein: CASGSGTATGELFF
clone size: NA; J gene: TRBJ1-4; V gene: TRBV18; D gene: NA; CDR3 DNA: TGTGCCAGCTCACCGGGCCCAGGCCCAAATGAAAAACTGTTTTTT; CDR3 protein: CASSPGPGPNEKLFF
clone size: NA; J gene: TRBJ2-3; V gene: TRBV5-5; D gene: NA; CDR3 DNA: TGTGCCAGCAGCTTGGTGTGGGGGACAGATACGCAGTATTTT; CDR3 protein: CASSLVWGTDTQYF
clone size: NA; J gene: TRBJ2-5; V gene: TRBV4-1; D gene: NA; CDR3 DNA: TGCGCCAGCAGCCAAGCCACTATACCCCAAGAGACCCAGTACTTC; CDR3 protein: CASSQATIPQETQYF
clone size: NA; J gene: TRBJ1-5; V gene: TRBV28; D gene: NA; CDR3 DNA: TGTGCCAGCAGATCGTTTAAGCCCCAGCATTTT; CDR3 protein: CASRSFKPQHF
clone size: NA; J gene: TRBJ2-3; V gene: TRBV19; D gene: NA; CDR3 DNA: TGTGCCAGTCGCCGTGGGCGGACTAGCACAGATACGCAGTATTTT; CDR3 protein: CASRRGRTSTDTQYF
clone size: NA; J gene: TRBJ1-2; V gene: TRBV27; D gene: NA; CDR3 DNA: TGTGCCAGCAGGACCCGGGACTTGGCTAACTATGGCTACACCTTC; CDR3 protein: CASRTRDLANYGYTF
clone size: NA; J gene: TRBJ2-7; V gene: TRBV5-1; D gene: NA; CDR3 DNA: TGCGCCAGCAGCCGGGAGTCCTACGAGCAGTACTTC; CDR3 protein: CASSRESYEQYF
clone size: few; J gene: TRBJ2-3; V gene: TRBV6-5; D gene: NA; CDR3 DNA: TGTGCCAGCAGTCCCCAGGGTATCTCCACAGATACGCAGTATTTT; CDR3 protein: CASSPQGISTDTQYF
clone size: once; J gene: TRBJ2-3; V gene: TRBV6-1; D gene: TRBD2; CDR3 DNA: TGTGCCAGCAGTGAAGCGGCTAGCGGGGCGTATTGGGGAGATACGCAGTATTTT; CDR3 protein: CASSEAASGAYWGDTQYF
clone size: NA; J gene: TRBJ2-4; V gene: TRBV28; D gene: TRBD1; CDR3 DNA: TGTGCCAGCAGTATGGCCGGGACAGGGCGCATTCAGTACTTC; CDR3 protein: CASSMAGTGRIQYF
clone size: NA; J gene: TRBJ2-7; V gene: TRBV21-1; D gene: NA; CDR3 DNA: TGTGCCAGCAGCAAAGATTCGAGCGGGGGGCCGGAGCAGTACTTC; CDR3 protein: CASSKDSSGGPEQYF
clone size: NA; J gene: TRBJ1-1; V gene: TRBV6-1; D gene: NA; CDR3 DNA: TGTGCCAGCAGCAAGGTAACAGGGCCCACTGAAGCTTTCTTT; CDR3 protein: CASSKVTGPTEAFF
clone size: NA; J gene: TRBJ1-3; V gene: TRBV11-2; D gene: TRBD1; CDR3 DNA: TGTGCCAGCAGTTTAAGGGTCACCGGACAGGGGACCTGGAACACCATATATTTT; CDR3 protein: CASSLRVTGQGTWNTIYF
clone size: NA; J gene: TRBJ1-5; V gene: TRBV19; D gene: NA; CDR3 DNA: TGTGCCAGTAGTCCGGGGAACTTACAGCCCCAGCATTTT; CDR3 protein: CASSPGNLQPQHF
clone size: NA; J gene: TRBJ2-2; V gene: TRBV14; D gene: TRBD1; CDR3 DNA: TGTGCCAGCAGCCCCCCGGGACAGCCGAACACCGGGGAGCTGTTTTTT; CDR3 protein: CASSPPGQPNTGELFF
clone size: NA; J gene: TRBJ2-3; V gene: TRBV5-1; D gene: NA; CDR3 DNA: TGCGCCAGCAGCTTGGGGGGGACGCAGTATTTT; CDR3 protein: CASSLGGTQYF
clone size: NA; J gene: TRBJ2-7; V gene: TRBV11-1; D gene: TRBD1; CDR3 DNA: TGTGCCAGCAGCTTAGCTTCCGGGACAGGGGCCTCCGAGCAGTACTTC; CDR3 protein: CASSLASGTGASEQYF
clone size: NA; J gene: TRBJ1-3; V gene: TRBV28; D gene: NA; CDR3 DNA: TGTGCCAGTAAAGAGGGGATTACTGGAAACACCATATATTTT; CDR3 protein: CASKEGITGNTIYF
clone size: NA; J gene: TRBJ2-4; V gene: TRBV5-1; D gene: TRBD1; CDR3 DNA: TGCGCCAGCAGCGAGGGACAGAAAAACATTCAGTACTTC; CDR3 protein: CASSEGQKNIQYF
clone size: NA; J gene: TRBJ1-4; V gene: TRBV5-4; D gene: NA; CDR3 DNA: TGTGCCAGCAGCCTTCGGGGGGGTGGCGAAAAACTGTTTTTT; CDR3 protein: CASSLRGGGEKLFF
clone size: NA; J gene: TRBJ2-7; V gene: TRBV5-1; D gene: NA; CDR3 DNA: TGCGCCAGCAAGGGCGACAGCTCCTCCTACGAGCAGTACTTC; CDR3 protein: CASKGDSSSYEQYF
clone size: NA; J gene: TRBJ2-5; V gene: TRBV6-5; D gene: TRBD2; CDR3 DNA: TGTGCCAGCAGTTACTCGAATCTAGCGGGGGCAGAGACCCAGTACTTC; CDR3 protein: CASSYSNLAGAETQYF
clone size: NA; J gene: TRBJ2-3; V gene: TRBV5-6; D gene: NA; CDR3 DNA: TGTGCCAGCAGCTTACGGGGGTTCACAGATACGCAGTATTTT; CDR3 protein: CASSLRGFTDTQYF
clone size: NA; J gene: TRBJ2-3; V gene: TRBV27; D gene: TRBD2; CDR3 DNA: TGTGCCAGTTCGGACACGAATAGGCGGGGGTTCCCAGATACGCAGTATTTT; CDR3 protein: CASSDTNRRGFPDTQYF
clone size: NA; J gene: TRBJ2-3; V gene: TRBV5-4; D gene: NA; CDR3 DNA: TGTGCCAGCAGCTTGGGTCAGGGGAAAGATACGCAGTATTTT; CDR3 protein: CASSLGQGKDTQYF
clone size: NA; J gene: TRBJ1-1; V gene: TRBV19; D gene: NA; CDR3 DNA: TGTGCCAGTAGTGCTACAGGTGAGGGATGGACTGAAGCTTTCTTT; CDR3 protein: CASSATGEGWTEAFF
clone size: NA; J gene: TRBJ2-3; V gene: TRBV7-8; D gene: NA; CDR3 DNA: TGTGCCAGCAGCTTACTGGGGGTCCGAGATACGCAGTATTTT; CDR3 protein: CASSLLGVRDTQYF
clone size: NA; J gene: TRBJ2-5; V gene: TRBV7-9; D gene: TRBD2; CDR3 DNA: TGTGCCAGCAGCTCCGGGACTAGAGGGGAGACCCAGTACTTC; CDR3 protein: CASSSGTRGETQYF
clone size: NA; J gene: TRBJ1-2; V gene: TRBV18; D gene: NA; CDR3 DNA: TGTGCCAGCTCACCACCGGGGACGGCCTATGGCTACACCTTC; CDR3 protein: CASSPPGTAYGYTF
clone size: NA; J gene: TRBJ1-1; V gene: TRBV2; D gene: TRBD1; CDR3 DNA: TGTGCCAGCGTCGGGCCAGGGGGGAACACTGAAGCTTTCTTT; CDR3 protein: CASVGPGGNTEAFF
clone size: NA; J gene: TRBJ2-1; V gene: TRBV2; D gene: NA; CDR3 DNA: TGTGCCAGCAGGGAGACAGATTCCTCCTACAATGAGCAGTTCTTC; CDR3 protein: CASRETDSSYNEQFF
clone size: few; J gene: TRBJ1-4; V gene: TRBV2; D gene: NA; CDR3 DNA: TGTGCCAGCAGTCAGAGGAGGAGCCAGGGGACTGAAAAACTGTTTTTT; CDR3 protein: CASSQRRSQGTEKLFF
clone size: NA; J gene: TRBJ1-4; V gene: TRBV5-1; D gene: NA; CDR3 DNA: TGCGCCAGCAGCTTGAACCCAACCGCAACTAATGAAAAACTGTTTTTT; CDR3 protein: CASSLNPTATNEKLFF
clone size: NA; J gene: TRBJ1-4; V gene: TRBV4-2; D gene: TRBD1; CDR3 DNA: TGTGCCAGCAGCCAAGCTTTCGACAGGGTTGGACAGCGTGGTGGCGGTGAAAAACTGTTTTTT; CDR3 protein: CASSQAFDRVGQRGGGEKLFF
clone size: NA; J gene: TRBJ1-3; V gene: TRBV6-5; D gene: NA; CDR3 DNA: TGTGCCAGCAGTTCCTACAGGGCTGGAAACACCATATATTTT; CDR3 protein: CASSSYRAGNTIYF